This is a list of T cell receptor beta chains from one sample in a study of glioma-infiltrating T cells after dendritic cell vaccination. Only in-frame clones appear in the TCRdb table, and some are missing; sequencing was by immunoSEQ multiplex PCR. Of about 76,000 clones in the sample, roughly 87% were seen once. Sample: blood, taken after dendritic cell vaccination. The origin of the receptors is a human donor with glioblastoma. The CDR3 runs from the conserved cysteine through the conserved F or W. Each record gives: V gene, D gene, J gene, clone size, CDR3 protein, CDR3 DNA. The D gene is left open where the match is weak. Rows give clone size only sometimes, using once, few, many, or a class for an expanded clone.

TRBV2	NA	TRBJ1-1	few	CASSRTVTEAFF	TGTGCCAGCAGCCGGACAGTTACTGAAGCTTTCTTT
TRBV30	TRBD1	TRBJ2-2	NA	CAWRARDRDTGELFF	TGTGCCTGGAGGGCCCGGGACAGGGACACCGGGGAGCTGTTTTTT
TRBV7-2	TRBD1	TRBJ2-7	NA	CASSLFGAGQGGEQYF	TGTGCCAGCAGCTTGTTTGGGGCCGGACAGGGTGGCGAGCAGTACTTC
TRBV27	TRBD1	TRBJ1-1	once	CASTLQGSTEAFF	TGTGCCAGCACCCTACAGGGGTCAACTGAAGCTTTCTTT
TRBV2	NA	TRBJ1-2	few	CASGTGNGINGYTF	TGTGCCAGCGGTACAGGGAACGGGATTAATGGCTACACCTTC
TRBV30	NA	TRBJ1-2	NA	CAWSVGGGEVYTF	TGTGCCTGGAGTGTAGGCGGCGGGGAGGTCTACACCTTC
TRBV7-2	TRBD1	TRBJ1-3	few	CASSFAGGGNTIYF	TGTGCCAGCAGCTTTGCAGGGGGGGGAAACACCATATATTTT
TRBV27	NA	TRBJ2-2	NA	CASTRRANTGELFF	TGTGCCTCGACGCGGCGGGCGAACACCGGGGAGCTGTTTTTT
TRBV7-2	TRBD1	TRBJ2-3	NA	CASSSDRGSTDTQYF	TGTGCCAGCAGCTCAGACAGGGGTAGCACAGATACGCAGTATTTT
TRBV19	TRBD1	TRBJ2-7	NA	CASSIGQGTYEQYF	TGTGCCAGTAGTATCGGACAGGGAACCTACGAGCAGTACTTC
TRBV19	TRBD1	TRBJ1-1	NA	CASRRTGMNTEAFF	TGTGCCAGTAGGCGGACAGGGATGAACACTGAAGCTTTCTTT
TRBV5-1	NA	TRBJ1-2	NA	CASSLALNYGYTF	TGCGCCAGCAGCTTGGCCCTTAACTATGGCTACACCTTC
TRBV10-3	TRBD1	TRBJ1-2	NA	CAISESDRGRGYTF	TGTGCCATCAGTGAGTCGGACAGGGGAAGGGGCTACACCTTC
TRBV6-5	NA	TRBJ2-7	NA	CASSPFYEQYF	TGTGCCAGCAGTCCTTTTTACGAGCAGTACTTC
TRBV14	NA	TRBJ1-1	NA	CASSQGSGGAFF	TGTGCCAGCAGCCAAGGTTCCGGAGGAGCTTTCTTT
TRBV5-4	TRBD1	TRBJ2-5	NA	CASILKGQTQETQYF	TGTGCCAGCATCTTAAAGGGACAGACCCAAGAGACCCAGTACTTC
TRBV5-1	NA	TRBJ2-7	NA	CASSPEGYEQYF	TGCGCCAGCAGCCCGGAGGGATACGAGCAGTACTTC
TRBV5-6	NA	TRBJ1-2	NA	CASSWGGGYTF	TGTGCCAGCAGCTGGGGGGGAGGCTACACCTTC
TRBV2	NA	TRBJ2-2	NA	CASSERGNTGELFF	TGTGCCAGCAGTGAAAGGGGCAACACCGGGGAGCTGTTTTTT
TRBV11-2	NA	TRBJ1-2	NA	CASSQFGGREGFGYTF	TGTGCCAGCAGCCAGTTTGGGGGCAGGGAGGGTTTTGGCTACACCTTC
TRBV11-3	TRBD1	TRBJ2-1	NA	CASSLGTGTVNEQFF	TGTGCCAGCAGCTTAGGGACAGGGACTGTGAATGAGCAGTTCTTC
TRBV12-5	TRBD1	TRBJ2-1	NA	CASGWGQYNEQFF	TGTGCTAGTGGTTGGGGACAGTACAATGAGCAGTTCTTC
TRBV11-3	NA	TRBJ1-1	NA	CASSPRAGNTEAFF	TGTGCCAGCAGCCCCCGGGCGGGAAACACTGAAGCTTTCTTT
TRBV5-1	TRBD1	TRBJ2-1	NA	CASSWTGGSYNEQFF	TGCGCCAGCAGTTGGACAGGGGGCTCCTACAATGAGCAGTTCTTC
TRBV18	TRBD1	TRBJ2-1	NA	CASSQGQGNEQFF	TGTGCCAGCTCCCAGGGACAGGGTAATGAGCAGTTCTTC
TRBV7-8	NA	TRBJ1-1	few	CASSPLRNTEAFF	TGTGCCAGCAGCCCCCTCAGGAACACTGAAGCTTTCTTT
TRBV11-1	NA	TRBJ2-7	once	CASSPRRVSLQYF	TGTGCCAGCAGCCCGCGACGGGTTTCCCTGCAGTACTTC
TRBV5-1	NA	TRBJ2-2	NA	CASSLGQVGTGELFF	TGCGCCAGCAGCTTGGGGCAGGTTGGCACCGGGGAGCTGTTTTTT
TRBV27	NA	TRBJ2-2	NA	CASTRGTFTGELFF	TGTGCCAGCACCCGGGGGACGTTCACCGGGGAGCTGTTTTTT
TRBV30	NA	TRBJ2-3	NA	CACSLGGDTQYF	TGTGCCTGCTCTCTAGGGGGAGATACGCAGTATTTT
TRBV7-9	TRBD2	TRBJ2-3	few	CASSLAIAGGPRSTQYF	TGTGCCAGCAGCTTAGCAATAGCGGGGGGGCCGAGGTCTACGCAGTATTTT
TRBV5-1	NA	TRBJ2-3	NA	CASSSGGDTDTQYF	TGCGCCAGCAGCTCGGGGGGCGACACAGATACGCAGTATTTT
TRBV7-2	NA	TRBJ2-5	NA	CASSPRDGETQYF	TGTGCCAGCAGCCCACGCGATGGAGAGACCCAGTACTTC
TRBV5-1	TRBD2	TRBJ2-3	NA	CASTLTSGYTDTQYF	TGCGCCAGCACCCTGACTAGCGGATACACAGATACGCAGTATTTT
TRBV20-1	NA	TRBJ2-5	NA	CSASKETQYF	TGCAGTGCTAGCAAAGAGACCCAGTACTTC
TRBV6-5	TRBD1	TRBJ1-4	NA	CASRPTGTGGGKLFF	TGTGCCAGCAGGCCTACCGGGACAGGGGGCGGAAAACTGTTTTTT
TRBV6-4	TRBD2	TRBJ2-3	NA	CATARGESTDTQYF	TGTGCCACGGCGCGGGGGGAAAGCACAGATACGCAGTATTTT
TRBV5-1	TRBD2	TRBJ2-7	NA	CASSTQLGTSVFEQYF	TGCGCCAGCAGCACACAACTGGGGACTAGCGTCTTCGAGCAGTACTTC
TRBV19	TRBD1	TRBJ1-5	once	CASSDRADQPQHF	TGTGCCAGTTCGGACAGGGCTGATCAGCCCCAGCATTTT
TRBV2	NA	TRBJ1-1	once	CASSISLNTEAFF	TGTGCCAGCAGCATAAGCTTGAACACTGAAGCTTTCTTT
TRBV9	NA	TRBJ1-4	NA	CASSAGGAQGRGEKLFF	TGTGCCAGCAGCGCCGGTGGTGCCCAGGGTAGGGGGGAAAAACTGTTTTTT
TRBV27	TRBD1	TRBJ2-7	once	CASSLSTGGYEQYF	TGTGCCAGCAGTTTATCGACAGGGGGCTACGAGCAGTACTTC
TRBV5-1	NA	TRBJ2-7	NA	CASSLGTGVAYEQYF	TGCGCCAGCAGCTTGGGAACGGGGGTGGCCTACGAGCAGTACTTC
TRBV2	TRBD1	TRBJ2-3	NA	CASRWTGVKLDTQYF	TGTGCCAGCAGGTGGACAGGGGTCAAATTAGATACGCAGTATTTT
TRBV12-5	NA	TRBJ2-7	once	CASTLDSSYEQYF	TGTGCTAGTACCTTAGACAGCTCCTACGAGCAGTACTTC
TRBV5-1	NA	TRBJ1-1	NA	CASSLEQGSEAFF	TGCGCCAGCAGCTTGGAACAGGGTAGCGAAGCTTTCTTT
TRBV9	TRBD1	TRBJ2-5	NA	CASSPRQGIVETQYF	TGTGCCAGCAGTCCGAGACAGGGGATCGTAGAGACCCAGTACTTC
TRBV11-3	TRBD1	TRBJ2-7	NA	CASSSDRVEQYF	TGTGCCAGCAGCTCAGACAGGGTCGAGCAGTACTTC
TRBV5-1	TRBD2	TRBJ2-5	NA	CASKTSGSQETQYF	TGCGCCAGCAAAACTAGCGGTTCTCAAGAGACCCAGTACTTC
TRBV5-1	NA	TRBJ2-3	few	CASRGSWGTDTQYF	TGCGCCAGCAGGGGGAGTTGGGGCACAGATACGCAGTATTTT
TRBV7-3	NA	TRBJ1-1	NA	CASSLIGGNTEAFF	TGTGCCAGCAGCTTAATCGGGGGAAACACTGAAGCTTTCTTT
TRBV19	NA	TRBJ1-5	NA	CASSLQGFNQPQHF	TGTGCCAGTAGTCTACAGGGTTTTAATCAGCCCCAGCATTTT
TRBV11-2	NA	TRBJ2-7	NA	CASSKVTGMVEQYF	TGTGCCAGCAGCAAAGTTACAGGGATGGTCGAGCAGTACTTC
TRBV5-1	NA	TRBJ2-3	NA	CASSFTGTDTQYF	TGCGCCAGCAGCTTCACGGGAACAGATACGCAGTATTTT
TRBV28	TRBD1	TRBJ2-3	NA	CASSSGTGGSGTQYF	TGTGCCAGCAGCTCCGGGACAGGAGGTTCGGGTACGCAGTATTTT
TRBV7-9	NA	TRBJ1-4	NA	CASGAANEKLFF	TGTGCCAGCGGGGCGGCTAATGAAAAACTGTTTTTT
TRBV6-5	TRBD1	TRBJ1-1	NA	CASSYSLDREGTEAFF	TGTGCCAGCAGTTACTCCCTGGACAGGGAAGGGACTGAAGCTTTCTTT
TRBV28	TRBD2	TRBJ2-1	NA	CASSFLAVTYNEQFF	TGTGCCAGCAGTTTTCTAGCGGTCACCTACAATGAGCAGTTCTTC
TRBV13	NA	TRBJ1-2	NA	CATGRAYGYTF	TGTGCCACCGGCAGGGCCTATGGCTACACCTTC
TRBV7-2	TRBD2	TRBJ2-7	once	CASSVRRRGALSSSYEQYF	TGTGCCAGCAGCGTGAGGCGGCGGGGGGCCCTTAGTAGCTCCTACGAGCAGTACTTC